This T cell receptor (beta chain) was found in a study of blood T cell repertoires in COVID-19. As for the study in general: T cells, B-cell-depleted T cells, or PBMCs provided the cDNA or gDNA that served as material.

The V segment lost 1 base and the J segment 1 base; nucleotides outside the gene matches: 8. This CDR3 region has 17 residues. Per germline, CDR1 LGHDT and CDR2 YNNKEL (reference sequence). Original handling: Estimation of nucleated cell counts relied on the amplification of reference gene primers. TCRdb's copy holds only in-frame clones and misses some; the assay was immunoSEQ multiplex PCR. That table supplies the V and J calls and clone size; D and trimming were determined from the DNA. The profile shows about 190,000 clones, 86% of them singletons. The clonotype originates from a woman aged 40 to 50 in a cohort exposed to, infected with or recovered from COVID-19 (not recorded which). Source material: PBMCs or T cells enriched from blood (not recorded which). V gene TRBV3-1 (or the pseudogene TRBV3-2) combines with J gene TRBJ1-1; 8 bases agree with TRBD1. CDR3 in amino acids: CASSQGLDRGRNTEAFF. The CDR3 bases are TGTGCCAGCAGCCAAGGACTCGACAGGGGAAGGAACACTGAAGCTTTCTTT.